This T cell receptor beta chain was observed in a study of shared clonotypes between healthy human individuals. Overall study context: Per donor, three plates held CD4 naive cells, three held CD4 memory, two held CD8 naive and one held CD8 memory.

The repertoire was sequenced with immunoSEQ multiplex PCR; TCRdb's copy has only in-frame clones and lacks some. The data contain roughly 640,000 clones, around 67% of them seen just once; the ten biggest clones take up approximately 1.6%. The germline V and J ends were trimmed by 5 bases and 0 bases, with 17 bases remaining between them. CDR1 and CDR2 from the germline V gene are SGHVS and FQNEAQ. The CDR3 loop spans 16 amino acids. The sequencing input was memory CD4+ T cells sorted from blood. As for subset: CD45RA-negative fraction. This clonotype originated in a woman in her twenties or thirties in good health. The chain carries TRBV7-8 and TRBJ2-7; D is perhaps TRBD1 (6 bases). CDR3 sequence: CASSMRTATSSYEQYF. CDR3 in DNA: TGTGCCAGCAGCATGCGGACAGCCACGAGCTCCTACGAGCAGTACTTC.